The clone carrying this T cell receptor beta chain showed up just once. The sample originates from a study of technical replicates of blood from a handful of donors. TCRdb's copy holds only in-frame clones and misses some; the assay was immunoSEQ multiplex PCR. The table lists 91,000 or so clones, 95% of them singletons. Specimen: T cells isolated from PBMCs. The clonotype was recovered from a human donor in good health.

CDR3 coding DNA: TGTGCCAGCAGAGAGGGTAAATACGAGCAGTACTTC. Translating gives CASREGKYEQYF. V usage is TRBV2 and J usage is TRBJ2-7, with TRBD2 as a possible D gene (5 bases). The V and J ends lost 6 bases and 4 bases respectively, with 10 bases between them. From germline, CDR1 is SNHLY and CDR2 FYNNEI. This CDR3 spans 12 amino acids.